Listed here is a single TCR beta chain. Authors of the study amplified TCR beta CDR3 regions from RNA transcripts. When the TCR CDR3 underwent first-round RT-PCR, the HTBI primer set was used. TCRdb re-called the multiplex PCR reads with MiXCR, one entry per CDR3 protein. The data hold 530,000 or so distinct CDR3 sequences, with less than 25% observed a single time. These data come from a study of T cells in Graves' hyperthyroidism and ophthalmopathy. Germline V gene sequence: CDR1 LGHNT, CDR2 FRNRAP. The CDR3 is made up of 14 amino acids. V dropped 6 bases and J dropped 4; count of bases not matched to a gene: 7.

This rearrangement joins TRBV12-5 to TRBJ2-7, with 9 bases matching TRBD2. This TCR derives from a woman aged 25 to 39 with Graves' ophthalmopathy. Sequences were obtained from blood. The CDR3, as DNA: TGTGCTAGTGGGGCCGCGGGGGGGGCTTACGAGCAGTACTTC. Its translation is CASGAAGGAYEQYF.